One and the same sample provided the 9 T cell receptor beta chains below, sequenced in a study of T cell repertoires in cytomegalovirus infection (dated 2019 in TCRdb). Sequencing used an Illumina HiSeq 1500. The public reads were reprocessed in TCRdb via fastp at Q25 and MiXCR, keeping in-frame beta chains. Identical CDR3 protein sequences are pooled into one entry, listed with their most common genes and DNA. Recorded for this sample are 150,000 or so distinct CDR3 sequences; 23% of them occurred a single time. Of the sample, roughly 9.7% falls within the top ten clones. Sequenced: PBMCs. These receptors were collected from a human donor in good health (CMV status not recorded). Some clones in this sample may be carry-over from other donors' samples.

The V and J genes are TRBV7-9 and TRBJ2-5; 7 positions agree with TRBD2. Germline lookup yields CDR1 SEHNR and CDR2 FQNEAQ (reference sequence). The CDR3 is 20 amino acids. Losses at the gene ends were 4 bases for V and 1 base for J; bases not matched to a gene: 21. As DNA, the CDR3 is TGTGCCAGCAGCTCTCCGGTTACGTGGGAGGGCCCACCATGCCAAGAGACCCAGTACTTC. The encoded protein is CASSSPVTWEGPPCQETQYF.

The V gene is TRBV24-1, the J gene TRBJ2-1, with D possibly matching TRBD1 (6 bases). The CDR3 runs to 13 residues. Looked up from germline, CDR1 is KGHDR and CDR2 is SFDVKD. Trimming stripped 10 bases from V and 4 bases from J, with 13 bases between. CDR3 residues: CATSRGSYNEQFF. In DNA, the CDR3 is TGTGCCACTAGTAGGGGGTCTTACAATGAGCAGTTCTTC.

This chain uses TRBV6-6 with TRBJ2-7, with 7 positions matching TRBD1. The V segment lost 2 bases and the J segment 4 bases; nucleotides outside the gene matches: 8. The germline V gene encodes CDR1 MNHNY and CDR2 SVGAGI (reference sequence). This CDR3 has 15 residues. The CDR3 reads CASSYAGGAGYEQYF. The DNA of the CDR3 is TGTGCCAGCAGTTACGCAGGGGGAGCAGGATACGAGCAGTACTTC.

This clonotype has at least ten counts. The chain recombines TRBV7-2 with TRBJ1-3; D may be TRBD1 (6 bases). Germline V gene data show CDR1 as SGHTA and CDR2 as FQGNSA. The V gene lost 4 bases and the J gene lost 0 bases, with 16 bases spanning the gap. The CDR3 totals 17 residues. The CDR3 region is CASSSRGGPSSGNTIYF. CDR3 DNA: TGTGCCAGCAGCTCGCGAGGGGGGCCGAGCTCTGGAAACACCATATATTTT. The whole variable domain, remainder taken from reference TRBV7-2 and TRBJ1-3, is GAGVSQSPSNKVTEKGKDVELRCDPISGHTALYWYRQSLGQGLEFLIYFQGNSAPDKSGLPSDRFSAERTGGSVSTLTIQRTQQEDSAVYLCASSSRGGPSSGNTIYFGEGSWLTVV.

This clonotype was seen only a few times. The CDR3 DNA sequence: TGTGCCAGCAGGGGGACTAGCGGGAGTAAAGAGGATACGCAGTATTTT. It translates to CASRGTSGSKEDTQYF. The chain links TRBV12-3 or TRBV12-4 to TRBJ2-3; TRBD2 matches 14 bases. V shed 6 bases, J shed 6 bases, and the junction held 8 bases outside the gene matches. CDR3 length: 16 residues.

The J gene is TRBJ2-1, the V gene TRBV12-3 or TRBV12-4, with 10 positions matching TRBD2. V was clipped by 5 bases and J by 5 bases; unmatched bases: 9. The CDR3 sequence is 16 residues long. The CDR3 loop is CASSRQRGGQNNEQFF. The CDR3 region has the DNA TGTGCCAGCAGTCGCCAGCGGGGGGGCCAGAACAATGAGCAGTTCTTC.

This clonotype was seen repeatedly, ten times or more. CDR3 sequence (DNA): TGTGCCAGCAGCTTAGCCCCACGGTCCAATTCACCCCTCCACTTT. It yields the protein CASSLAPRSNSPLHF. The rearrangement links TRBV7-2 to TRBJ1-6; D is unclear. Per germline, CDR1 SGHTA and CDR2 FQGNSA. The CDR3 runs 15 residues. V lost 0 bases and J 7 bases, leaving 10 bases between the germline ends.

This clonotype appeared many times. The chain uses TRBV28 and TRBJ1-2, with 8 bases fitting TRBD1. Trimming at V came to 6 bases and at J to 7 bases, leaving 13 bases not matched to a gene. There are 15 residues in the CDR3. The germline CDR1 and CDR2 sequences are MDHEN and SYDVKM. The CDR3 here is CASSKTGTGGSGYTF. CDR3 DNA: TGTGCCAGCAGCAAGACTGGAACAGGGGGAAGTGGCTACACCTTC.

The chain couples TRBV18 to TRBJ1-2; D perhaps matches TRBD1 (5 bases). The CDR3 is 15 residues long. In germline, CDR1 is KGHSH, CDR2 LQKENI. V lost 3 bases and J 6 bases, leaving 17 bases between the germline ends. The chain's CDR3 is CASSPTGTGQNGYTF. The CDR3 bases are TGTGCCAGCTCACCCACCGGAACAGGTCAGAATGGCTACACCTTC.